This T cell receptor (beta chain) was sequenced during a study of T cells in pancreatic ductal adenocarcinoma. The selected patients with pancreatic ductal adenocarcinoma had surgery but no neoadjuvant therapy. Details on this clone: Antigen specificity is unknown.

Assay used: immunoSEQ multiplex PCR; TCRdb lists only in-frame clones, some missing. The table lists just under 2,500 clones, around 83% of them singletons. There are 12 residues in the CDR3. Unmatched junction bases numbered 2, after V lost 8 bases and J lost 1 base. Germline V gene data show CDR1 as SGHRS and CDR2 as YFSETQ. Study-wide points: Comparisons of tumor and blood clonality may show falsely lower tumor diversity. Mean clonality was approximately 0.12 in tumors and 0.07 to 0.075 in blood, not significantly different. Compared with tumor, blood showed more total productive templates and roughly 8-fold more clonotypes. The resected cohort was biased toward the minority with early-stage disease.

The receptor was isolated from a human donor with pancreatic ductal adenocarcinoma. Material: pancreatic tumor tissue. The chain recombines TRBV5-1 with TRBJ2-5, with 7 bases lining up with TRBD1. The DNA of the CDR3 is TGCGCCAGTACAGGGGTCCAAGAGACCCAGTACTTC. Its translation is CASTGVQETQYF.